Following are 27 T cell receptor beta chains from one sample sequenced in a study of T cells after yellow fever vaccination. TCRdb re-called the 5' RACE reads with MiXCR, one entry per CDR3 protein. This table holds about 170,000 distinct CDR3 sequences, roughly 6.2% found once. The sample was CD4+ T cells sorted from PBMCs, taken on the day of the first yellow fever vaccination. The source is a young man who received the YFV17D yellow fever vaccine.

This clonotype has only a few counts. The chain is built from TRBV30 and TRBJ2-3; TRBD1 matches 9 bases. CDR3 length equals 15 residues. The V segment lost 4 bases and the J segment 4 bases; nucleotides outside the gene matches: 9. The germline V gene encodes CDR1 GTSNPN and CDR2 SVGIG (reference sequence). CDR3 in amino acids: CAWTRDRVTPDTQYF. CDR3 DNA: TGTGCCTGGACCCGGGACAGGGTGACTCCAGATACGCAGTATTTT.

The chain recombines TRBV12-3 or TRBV12-4 with TRBJ1-2, with D perhaps matching TRBD1 (5 bases). This CDR3 has 15 residues. Between the trimmed V and J ends, which lost 3 bases and 8 bases, there was a span of 19 bases. The CDR3 nucleotides are TGTGCCAGCAGTTTGGTCGGGGACCCACCTAAGGGCTACACCTTC. Its protein product is CASSLVGDPPKGYTF.

This chain connects TRBV5-4 to TRBJ1-6; no reliable D call. Per the germline V gene, CDR1 is SGHNT and CDR2 is YYREEE (reference sequence). CDR3 size: 14 residues. V was pared by 4 bases and J by 7 bases, with 12 bases between. CDR3 DNA sequence: TGTGCCAGCAGCCTGCCGTTACCGAATTCACCCCTCCACTTT. Its translation: CASSLPLPNSPLHF.

This clonotype was counted many times. The V and J genes are TRBV5-1 and TRBJ1-5; D gene unclear. Trimming took 2 bases from V and 0 from J, leaving 9 bases between them. This CDR3 region has 15 residues. CDR1 SGHRS and CDR2 YFSETQ come from the germline V gene. In DNA, the CDR3 is TGCGCCAGCAGCTTATTTCCAGATAGCAATCAGCCCCAGCATTTT. Its protein is CASSLFPDSNQPQHF.

This clonotype was found a few times. V usage is TRBV6-1 and J usage is TRBJ1-2; D is unclear. Germline V gene sequence: CDR1 MNHNS, CDR2 SASEGT. This CDR3 has 13 residues. Trimming took 6 bases from V and 4 from J, leaving 12 bases between them. CDR3 sequence reads: CASREYNLYGYTF. Written as DNA, the CDR3 is TGTGCCAGCAGGGAGTATAACCTCTATGGCTACACCTTC.

The rearrangement joins TRBV9 to TRBJ1-2; possible D gene TRBD1, 6 bases. The V end was cut by 0 bases, the J end by 7 bases, with 13 bases between. CDR1 is SGDLS, CDR2 YYNGEE, per germline. The CDR3 has 14 amino acids. DNA for the CDR3: TGTGCCAGCAGCGTAGCTGAGGGGGTCGGTGGCTACACCTTC. Residues: CASSVAEGVGGYTF.

This clonotype was recorded many times. The chain recombines TRBV5-1 with TRBJ2-1; 11 nucleotides line up with TRBD2. Germline trimming cut 0 bases from V and 9 bases from J; bases unmatched to any gene: 5. From germline, CDR1 is SGHRS and CDR2 YFSETQ. This CDR3 has 15 residues. The CDR3 region is CASSLVAGGLSEQFF. The CDR3 nucleotides read TGCGCCAGCAGCTTGGTAGCGGGGGGGCTGTCTGAGCAGTTCTTC.

DNA of the CDR3: TGTGCCAGCAGCCCCGGGACAGGGGCCGGTGAAGCTTTCTTT. Protein sequence: CASSPGTGAGEAFF. The chain carries TRBV2 and TRBJ1-1; 10 bases agree with TRBD1. This CDR3 has 14 residues. After removal of 6 bases from V and 7 bases from J, the junction contained 8 bases not matched to a gene. CDR1 is SNHLY and CDR2 is FYNNEI in the germline V gene.

This clonotype came up a few times. The chain recombines TRBV5-4 with TRBJ2-7; D perhaps matches TRBD2 (7 bases). The CDR3 runs to 20 residues. Between the trimmed V and J ends, which lost 3 bases and 2 bases, there was a span of 30 bases. The V gene's germline CDR1 is SGHNT and CDR2 YYREEE (reference sequence). In DNA form, the CDR3 reads TGTGCCAGCAGCTCCGCGGGGCGCCTACCTGGCGGGGGCCTCCCCTACGAGCAGTACTTC. Protein: CASSSAGRLPGGGLPYEQYF.

The V call is TRBV24-1, the J call TRBJ2-3; no reliable D call. The CDR3 is 13 residues long. CDR1 is KGHDR and CDR2 is SFDVKD in the germline V gene. With 4 bases removed from V and 6 bases from J, the gap between germline ends came to 10 bases. For the CDR3, the DNA is TGTGCCACCAGTGACATCGCGAGGGATACGCAGTATTTT. Protein product: CATSDIARDTQYF.

Ten or more counts support this clonotype. This chain joins TRBV28 and TRBJ1-4; D gene unclear. The CDR3 runs to 12 residues. Trimming took off 4 bases at V and 11 bases at J, with 11 bases between the two ends. Germline V lookup: CDR1 MDHEN, CDR2 SYDVKM. Here the CDR3 reads CASSSSHRKLFF. In nucleotides, the CDR3 is TGTGCCAGCAGTTCGTCACATCGGAAACTGTTTTTT.

This clonotype counts as medium-sized (0.01 to 0.1%). The DNA for the CDR3 is TGTGCCAGCAGCTTAGCTGGGAACACCGGGGAGCTGTTTTTT. Protein sequence: CASSLAGNTGELFF. The rearrangement joins TRBV7-2 to TRBJ2-2; the D is unclear. Germline V gene lookup returns CDR1 SGHTA and CDR2 FQGNSA. This CDR3 has 14 residues. V was clipped by 0 bases and J by 1 base, with 3 bases between them. Complete variable domain (other parts from reference TRBV7-2 and TRBJ2-2): GAGVSQSPSNKVTEKGKDVELRCDPISGHTALYWYRQSLGQGLEFLIYFQGNSAPDKSGLPSDRFSAERTGGSVSTLTIQRTQQEDSAVYLCASSLAGNTGELFFGEGSRLTVL.

This clonotype was seen more than once but under ten times. The V call is TRBV6-2 or TRBV6-3, the J call TRBJ2-2; the D is unclear. The CDR3 length is 13 residues. The V and J ends lost 6 bases and 6 bases respectively, with 11 bases between them. In germline, CDR1 is MNHEY, CDR2 SVGEGT. DNA for the CDR3: TGTGCCAGCAGGTTGGGGTTCCCCGGGGAGCTGTTTTTT. This gives the protein CASRLGFPGELFF.

This clonotype was found many times. The chain employs TRBV6-2 or TRBV6-3 and TRBJ1-1; D perhaps matches TRBD1 (5 bases). This CDR3 comprises 14 residues. V was shortened by 1 base and J by 3 bases, with 9 bases between the two germline ends. CDR1 and CDR2 from the germline V gene are MNHEY and SVGEGT. Here the CDR3 DNA reads TGTGCCAGCAGTTACTTGGGGGTCGACACTGAAGCTTTCTTT. The encoded protein is CASSYLGVDTEAFF.

The table lists this clonotype with many counts. The chain joins TRBV9 to TRBJ1-5; possibly TRBD1 for D (6 bases). This CDR3 is 16 amino acids long. The V end was cut by 3 bases, the J end by 5 bases, with 18 bases between. Per the germline V gene, CDR1 is SGDLS and CDR2 is YYNGEE. CDR3 coding DNA: TGTGCCAGCAGCGAGGTGACCCAGGGGACCGATCAGCCCCAGCATTTT. Protein product: CASSEVTQGTDQPQHF.

In this sample, this clonotype turned up a few times. The chain joins TRBV7-9 to TRBJ2-7; TRBD1 or TRBD2 may be the D gene (5 bases each). This CDR3 contains 13 residues. From germline, CDR1 is SEHNR and CDR2 FQNEAQ (reference sequence). Trimming shortened V by 10 bases and J by 12 bases, and 25 bases separated the two germline ends. As DNA, the CDR3 is TGTGCCACCTCGAACCGGGACGGTGGAAGAAGGTACTTC. Translating gives CATSNRDGGRRYF.

This clonotype has only a few counts. This chain connects TRBV5-1 to TRBJ1-6; D unresolved. V lost 0 bases and J lost 9, with 7 bases in between. This CDR3 has 13 residues. Germline V CDR1 and CDR2: SGHRS, YFSETQ. CDR3 sequence reads: CASSLAGRSPLHF. The CDR3 nucleotides are TGCGCCAGCAGCTTGGCCGGACGTTCACCCCTCCACTTT. Looking up the rest from reference TRBV5-1 and TRBJ1-6 gives the full variable domain: KAGVTQTPRYLIKTRGQQVTLSCSPISGHRSVSWYQQTPGQGLQFLFEYFSETQRNKGNFPGRFSGRQFSNSRSEMNVSTLELGDSALYLCASSLAGRSPLHFGNGTRLTVT.

This clonotype was recorded a few times. The chain links TRBV5-1 to TRBJ1-6, with 7 bases aligning to TRBD1. From germline, CDR1 is SGHRS and CDR2 YFSETQ. CDR3 length: 14 residues. Trimming cost V 0 bases and J 10 bases; bases outside gene matches: 4. The CDR3 nucleotides read TGCGCCAGCAGCTTGGCGGGACAGCGCTCACCCCTCCACTTT. It codes for CASSLAGQRSPLHF.

In its sample, this clonotype was seen a few times. This sequence joins TRBV5-1 and TRBJ2-1; D could derive from TRBD1 or TRBD2 (5 bases each). This CDR3 comprises 14 residues. Trimming cost V 0 bases and J 5 bases, with 9 bases left between them. Germline loops: CDR1 SGHRS, CDR2 YFSETQ. The CDR3 DNA sequence: TGCGCCAGCAGCTTGGATGGGACCAACAATGAGCAGTTCTTC. It codes for CASSLDGTNNEQFF.

This clonotype was recorded at least ten times. The genes are TRBV5-1 and TRBJ2-1; TRBD2 matches 11 bases. Germline values: CDR1 SGHRS, CDR2 YFSETQ. This CDR3 contains 16 residues. The V gene end was trimmed by 7 bases and the J gene end by 4 bases; junction bases not matched to a gene: 10. The CDR3 nucleotides are TGCGCCAGCCAGTTACTTACTAGCGGGGGATACAATGAGCAGTTCTTC. Amino acid sequence: CASQLLTSGGYNEQFF.

This clonotype has ten or more counts. This chain uses TRBV7-2 with TRBJ2-2; 7 bases match TRBD1. V shed 5 bases and J 6 bases; nucleotides not matched to a gene: 6. This CDR3 comprises 14 residues. Germline V gene lookup returns CDR1 SGHTA and CDR2 FQGNSA. The CDR3 is CASSPDRAPGELFF. CDR3 nucleotides: TGTGCCAGCAGCCCCGACAGGGCCCCCGGGGAGCTGTTTTTT.

The sample holds many counts of this clonotype. The gene calls are TRBV7-2 and TRBJ2-3; D is ambiguous. V lost 1 base and J lost 6, with 8 bases in between. The length of the CDR3 is 13 residues. Per the germline V gene, CDR1 is SGHTA and CDR2 is FQGNSA. The CDR3 protein is CASSLESWDTQYF. CDR3 coding DNA: TGTGCCAGCAGCTTAGAGTCTTGGGATACGCAGTATTTT.

The CDR3 nucleotides read TGTGCCACCGGGGACAGTAACAATCAGCCCCAGCATTTT. Amino acids: CATGDSNNQPQHF. The chain uses TRBV24-1 and TRBJ1-5; 7 positions match TRBD1. V trimming: 9 bases; J trimming: 3 bases; junction bases outside the gene matches: 4. The CDR3 contains 13 residues. In germline, CDR1 is KGHDR, CDR2 SFDVKD.

This clonotype has only a few counts. The chain joins TRBV10-3 to TRBJ2-5; 9 bases are shared with TRBD2. The CDR3 runs to 14 residues. J was trimmed by 5 bases and V by 6 bases; bases with no gene match: 7. Germline CDR1 and CDR2: ENHRY and SYGVKD. The CDR3: CAISARSGGETQYF. CDR3 nucleotides: TGTGCCATCAGCGCACGCAGCGGGGGGGAGACCCAGTACTTC.

In this sample, this clonotype turned up a few times. The V call is TRBV20-1, the J call TRBJ2-5; weak D call: TRBD1 (5 bases). V was clipped by 2 bases and J by 1 base, with 14 bases between them. The CDR3 extends over 15 amino acids. The V gene's germline CDR1 is DFQATT and CDR2 SNEGSKA (reference sequence). CDR3 DNA sequence: TGCAGTGCTAGAATTTGGGGCGGTCGCCAAGAGACCCAGTACTTC. It codes for CSARIWGGRQETQYF.

This rearrangement joins TRBV20-1 to TRBJ2-1; TRBD2 matches at 12 bases. The CDR3 sequence is 15 residues long. Germline V gene lookup returns CDR1 DFQATT and CDR2 SNEGSKA (reference sequence). V lost 3 bases, J lost 7 bases, and 7 bases stayed unmatched. The CDR3 loop is CSASGLAGTMNEQFF. CDR3 DNA sequence: TGCAGTGCTAGTGGACTAGCGGGGACCATGAATGAGCAGTTCTTC.

This clonotype came up a few times. The chain links TRBV10-3 to TRBJ2-1; perhaps TRBD2 as D (6 bases). CDR1 is ENHRY and CDR2 is SYGVKD in the germline V gene. The CDR3 covers 14 residues. V was shortened by 8 bases and J by 7 bases, with 18 bases between the two germline ends. The CDR3 spells CAICGLRDFNEQFF. In DNA, the CDR3 is TGTGCCATCTGCGGGCTTAGGGACTTTAATGAGCAGTTCTTC.